The 25 T cell receptor beta chains given below trace back to one sample, sequenced in a study of multiple sclerosis patients with progressive multifocal leukoencephalopathy. This table comes from immunoSEQ multiplex PCR, and its TCRdb copy is limited to in-frame clones, with some not included. The data show about 33,000 clones, about 88% seen once. Time point described: time of PML onset. Sample: PBMCs, taken from a patient treated with natalizumab. These receptors all stem from a human donor with progressive multifocal leukoencephalopathy.

The J gene is TRBJ2-3, the V gene TRBV5-5; D is unclear. The V end was cut by 3 bases, the J end by 6 bases, with 11 bases between. CDR3 length: 13 residues. CDR1 SGHKS and CDR2 YYEKEE come from the germline V gene (reference sequence). CDR3 sequence reads: CASSSPDRDTQYF. CDR3 in DNA: TGTGCCAGCAGCTCTCCGGACCGGGATACGCAGTATTTT.

This clone was detected once. The gene calls are TRBV25-1 and TRBJ2-7; no reliable D call. The CDR3 runs to 14 residues. Germline-derived CDR1 and CDR2 are MGHDK and SYGVNS. Trimming cost V 3 bases and J 2 bases, with 11 bases left between them. Here the CDR3 reads CASSDIHSTYEQYF. The CDR3 DNA follows: TGTGCCAGCAGTGATATTCACTCAACCTACGAGCAGTACTTC.

This sequence joins TRBV6-5 and TRBJ2-7; 8 positions match TRBD1. Trimming removed 7 bases from V and 4 bases from J; junction bases left unmatched: 9. The germline V gene has CDR1 MNHEY and CDR2 SVGAGI. The CDR3 runs to 14 residues. CDR3 DNA: TGTGCCAGCAACGGACAGGGAGAAACGTACGAGCAGTACTTC. Translated: CASNGQGETYEQYF.

The chain joins TRBV10-3 to TRBJ2-2, with TRBD1 matching 8 bases. This CDR3 has 13 amino acids. With 6 bases clipped from V and 6 bases from J, the junction kept 3 bases outside the gene matches. CDR1 and CDR2 (germline): ENHRY, SYGVKD. The CDR3 nucleotides are TGTGCCATCAGGGACAGGGAGGCCGGGGAGCTGTTTTTT. It specifies CAIRDREAGELFF.

The CDR3 nucleotides read TGCGCCAGCAGCCAGGACGGGACAGGGGGTATAGGTGAGCAGTTCTTC. Its translation is CASSQDGTGGIGEQFF. This chain links TRBV4-3 with TRBJ2-1; TRBD1 agrees at 11 bases. Germline V gene data show CDR1 as LGHNA and CDR2 as YSLEER. This CDR3 has 16 amino acids. Losses at the gene ends were 3 bases for V and 9 bases for J; bases not matched to a gene: 10.

The CDR3 sequence: CSAGAGVAEKLFF. The CDR3 DNA sequence: TGCAGCGCTGGGGCAGGGGTAGCTGAAAAACTGTTTTTT. This chain uses TRBV29-1 with TRBJ1-4; weak D call: TRBD1 (6 bases). The CDR3 extends over 13 amino acids. Germline V gives CDR1 SQVTM, CDR2 ANQGSEA. Trimming pared 7 bases from V and 7 bases from J, leaving 16 bases between.

V usage is TRBV7-2 and J usage is TRBJ2-7; D may be TRBD2 (5 bases). In germline, CDR1 is SGHTA, CDR2 FQGNSA. The CDR3 has 16 residues. The V gene lost 2 bases and the J gene lost 0 bases, with 14 bases spanning the gap. CDR3 bases: TGTGCCAGCAGCTTACCCGGACTCCCGAGCTCCTACGAGCAGTACTTC. It specifies CASSLPGLPSSYEQYF.

The J gene is TRBJ1-2, the V gene TRBV6-5; the match to TRBD1 covers 8 bases. Trimming took 4 bases from V and 12 from J; bases not matched to a gene: 19. Per the germline V gene, CDR1 is MNHEY and CDR2 is SVGAGI. The CDR3 has 16 residues. This chain's CDR3 is CASSLKAPGTGGVHTF. Here the CDR3 DNA reads TGTGCCAGCAGTTTAAAGGCCCCCGGGACAGGTGGTGTCCACACCTTC.

The rearrangement uses TRBV19 and TRBJ1-2; D is possibly TRBD1 (5 bases). Trimming removed 6 bases at V and 4 bases at J, with 15 bases between. The length of the CDR3 is 14 residues. Looked up from germline, CDR1 is LNHDA and CDR2 is SQIVND (reference sequence). The CDR3 protein is CASSTQGGAYGYTF. The DNA of the CDR3 is TGTGCCAGTAGCACCCAGGGAGGGGCCTATGGCTACACCTTC. Together with reference TRBV19 and TRBJ1-2, the CDR3 gives the full variable domain: DGGITQSPKYLFRKEGQNVTLSCEQNLNHDAMYWYRQDPGQGLRLIYYSQIVNDFQKGDIAEGYSVSREKKESFPLTVTSAQKNPTAFYLCASSTQGGAYGYTFGSGTRLTVV.

The chain employs TRBV13 and TRBJ2-1; 7 bases map to TRBD1. Looked up from germline, CDR1 is PRHDT and CDR2 is FYEKMQ (reference sequence). The ends lost 5 bases at V and 0 bases at J; junction bases unmatched: 7. The CDR3 runs to 16 residues. CDR3 sequence reads: CASSTRGFSSYNEQFF. CDR3 bases: TGTGCCAGCAGCACCAGGGGGTTCAGCTCCTACAATGAGCAGTTCTTC.

The chain carries TRBV5-1 and TRBJ2-2; D gene unclear. With 0 bases removed from V and 4 bases from J, the gap between germline ends came to 10 bases. This CDR3 has 15 amino acids. Germline CDR1 is SGHRS and CDR2 is YFSETQ. CDR3 protein: CASSLEAEITGELFF. CDR3 nucleotide sequence: TGCGCCAGCAGCTTGGAGGCAGAGATCACCGGGGAGCTGTTTTTT.

As for this clone: The same CDR3 can be traced to other DNA sequences in this sample. The V gene is TRBV19, the J gene TRBJ2-7, with 10 bases aligning to TRBD2. J was trimmed by 0 bases and V by 8 bases; bases with no gene match: 7. CDR1 is LNHDA, CDR2 SQIVND, per germline (reference sequence). The CDR3 has 15 residues. The CDR3 loop is CASRLAGVGSYEQYF. The DNA for the CDR3 is TGTGCCAGTCGGCTAGCGGGAGTCGGCTCCTACGAGCAGTACTTC.

This chain links TRBV4-3 with TRBJ2-2, with D maybe TRBD2 (5 bases). CDR1 is LGHNA, CDR2 YSLEER, per germline. The V end lost 1 base, the J end lost 10 bases, and 13 bases lay between the germline ends. The CDR3 loop spans 14 amino acids. CDR3 sequence reads: CASSQVAGIAELFF. Written as DNA, the CDR3 is TGCGCCAGCAGCCAAGTAGCCGGGATAGCGGAGCTGTTTTTT.

The chain couples TRBV5-6 to TRBJ2-7; a possible D gene is TRBD2 (6 bases). This CDR3 region has 14 residues. Germline CDR1 is SGHDT and CDR2 is YYEEEE. Trimming took 4 bases from V and 6 from J, leaving 17 bases between them. CDR3 sequence reads: CASSRREARGEQYF. For the CDR3, the DNA is TGTGCCAGCAGCCGGCGGGAAGCGAGGGGCGAGCAGTACTTC.

With respect to this clone: The conserved final phenylalanine or tryptophan is absent from the CDR3, which likely points to a read error. The chain has TRBV7-8 and TRBJ1-2; 8 bases align to TRBD1. The ends lost 4 bases at V and 4 bases at J; junction bases unmatched: 8. This CDR3 contains 15 residues. Germline CDR1 SGHVS, CDR2 FQNEAQ. CDR3 residues: CASSSTGDSVYGYTS. The DNA for the CDR3 is TGTGCCAGCAGCTCGACAGGGGATTCGGTCTATGGCTACACCTCC.

This chain's CDR3 is CASSLREPHNEQFF. The CDR3 DNA is TGTGCCAGCAGTCTCCGGGAGCCTCACAATGAGCAGTTCTTC. The gene calls are TRBV7-2 and TRBJ2-1; D possibly corresponds to TRBD2 (6 bases). This CDR3 has 14 residues. The V end lost 6 bases, the J end lost 5 bases, and 14 bases lay between the germline ends. In germline, CDR1 is SGHTA, CDR2 FQGNSA.

The J gene is TRBJ2-1, the V gene TRBV21-1; the D segment call TRBD2 is taken from the table without a DNA check. TRBV21-1 is described as a pseudogene. The CDR3 consists of 17 residues. The CDR3 spells CASSKGELAGGKGEQFF. The DNA of the CDR3 is TGTGCCAGCAGCAAAGGGGAACTAGCGGGAGGAAAGGGTGAGCAGTTCTTC.

The chain recombines TRBV29-1 with TRBJ1-5; D is ambiguous. The CDR3 spans 13 residues. Trimming removed 6 bases from V and 6 bases from J, with 15 bases in between. Germline V lookup: CDR1 SQVTM, CDR2 ANQGSEA. CDR3 amino acids: CSVRTDPGQPQHF. Written as DNA, the CDR3 is TGCAGCGTGAGGACCGACCCCGGTCAGCCCCAGCATTTT.

The chain uses TRBV5-4 and TRBJ2-1; 7 bases map to TRBD1. CDR3 length: 15 residues. Trimming took 4 bases from V and 2 from J; bases not matched to a gene: 6. In germline, CDR1 is SGHNT, CDR2 YYREEE (reference sequence). For the CDR3, the DNA is TGTGCCAGCAGCCCTCCAGGGACAGCCTACAATGAGCAGTTCTTC. This translates into CASSPPGTAYNEQFF.

CDR3: CASSLDFGVEQPQHF. The CDR3 region has the DNA TGTGCCAGCAGCTTAGATTTCGGGGTTGAACAGCCCCAGCATTTT. The chain uses TRBV11-2 and TRBJ1-5, with unresolved D. V was clipped by 0 bases and J by 7 bases, with 13 bases between them. Looked up from germline, CDR1 is SGHAT and CDR2 is FQNNGV. The CDR3 runs 15 residues.

The chain is built from TRBV28 and TRBJ1-2; tentatively, D is TRBD1 (5 bases). There are 15 residues in the CDR3. The V gene's germline CDR1 is MDHEN and CDR2 SYDVKM. V lost 2 bases, J lost 7 bases, and 17 bases lay in between. The CDR3 loop is CASSLLVRGAAGYTF. CDR3 DNA: TGTGCCAGCAGTTTACTAGTTAGGGGAGCGGCTGGCTACACCTTC.

The V and J genes are TRBV27 and TRBJ1-5, with D maybe TRBD1 (5 bases). The CDR3 is made up of 14 amino acids. CDR1 MNHEY and CDR2 SMNVEV come from the germline V gene (reference sequence). Between the trimmed V and J ends, which lost 2 bases and 9 bases, there was a span of 14 bases. Here the CDR3 DNA reads TGTGCCAGCAGTTTAACGGGGCCTTATGGGCCCCAGCATTTT. Its translation is CASSLTGPYGPQHF.

This rearrangement joins TRBV11-2 to TRBJ2-1, with D perhaps given as TRBD1 or TRBD2 (7 bases each). From germline, CDR1 is SGHAT and CDR2 FQNNGV. The V end was cut by 3 bases, the J end by 3 bases, with 18 bases between. This CDR3 region has 17 residues. This CDR3 is CASSLVRGGADYNEQFF. The DNA for the CDR3 is TGTGCCAGCAGCTTGGTCAGGGGGGGAGCGGACTACAATGAGCAGTTCTTC.

The V call is TRBV14, the J call TRBJ2-7; possible D gene TRBD2, 6 bases. The CDR3 covers 14 residues. Trimming stripped 1 base from V and 6 bases from J, with 13 bases between. The germline V gene encodes CDR1 SGHDN and CDR2 FVKESK. The CDR3 bases are TGTGCCAGCAGCCAAGGGTCAGCGGGTGTCGAGCAGTACTTC. Translation: CASSQGSAGVEQYF.

The rearrangement links TRBV4-3 to TRBJ1-2; 8 bases match TRBD1. The CDR3 has 13 amino acids. The germline gives CDR1 LGHNA, CDR2 YSLEER. With V trimmed by 5 bases and J by 7 bases, 6 bases remained unmatched. In DNA form, the CDR3 reads TGCGCCAGCAGCGGGCAGGGGGCGTCTGGCTACACCTTC. Amino acid sequence: CASSGQGASGYTF.